Each of the 20 T cell receptor beta chains below was sequenced from the same sample in a study of cytomegalovirus exposure and HLA in healthy donors. Primers for the PCR totalled 60 Vbeta and 13 Jbeta. Measured with immunoSEQ multiplex PCR; TCRdb has only the in-frame clones, and not every one. The sample records approximately 140,000 clones, roughly 80% being singletons. Sequenced sample: PBMCs. The receptors were gathered from a male donor in good health and CMV-seronegative.

The genes are TRBV9 and TRBJ2-7, with a tentative D call TRBD2 (7 bases). V lost 4 bases and J 2 bases, leaving 34 bases between the germline ends. In germline, CDR1 is SGDLS, CDR2 YYNGEE. The CDR3 consists of 21 residues. Here the CDR3 DNA reads TGTGCCAGCAGCAAACTAAGGGGGGGGACGCTTTTCGGACTAGAAACCTACGAGCAGTACTTC. Translation: CASSKLRGGTLFGLETYEQYF.

This chain joins TRBV7-3 and TRBJ1-1; a possible D gene is TRBD1 (5 bases). Per the germline V gene, CDR1 is SGHTA and CDR2 is FQGTGA. With 5 bases removed from V and 1 base from J, the gap between germline ends came to 14 bases. This CDR3 is built from 15 residues. CDR3 sequence: CASSLNRNGNTEAFF. As DNA, the CDR3 is TGTGCCAGCAGCCTTAACAGGAACGGGAACACTGAAGCTTTCTTT.

The DNA of the CDR3 is TGTGCCAGCAGCTTAGAAGGCCGGAGCTCTGGAAACACCATATATTTT. Translated, it gives CASSLEGRSSGNTIYF. The chain couples TRBV7-2 to TRBJ1-3; D is uncertain. V was clipped by 1 base and J by 0 bases, with 10 bases between them. This CDR3 has 16 amino acids. CDR1 is SGHTA, CDR2 FQGNSA, per germline. Drawing the rest from reference TRBV7-2 and TRBJ1-3, the complete variable domain is GAGVSQSPSNKVTEKGKDVELRCDPISGHTALYWYRQSLGQGLEFLIYFQGNSAPDKSGLPSDRFSAERTGGSVSTLTIQRTQQEDSAVYLCASSLEGRSSGNTIYFGEGSWLTVV.

V is TRBV11-3 and J is TRBJ1-1; D gene uncertain. V was pared by 6 bases and J by 5 bases, with 13 bases between. This CDR3 region has 13 residues. Germline values: CDR1 SGHNT, CDR2 YENEEA. As DNA, the CDR3 is TGTGCCAGCAGTATTCGGGAAGGGACTGAAGCTTTCTTT. Protein: CASSIREGTEAFF.

The chain joins TRBV29-1 to TRBJ1-1, with D perhaps TRBD1 (5 bases). Trimming took off 4 bases at V and 2 bases at J, with 8 bases between the two ends. Germline CDR1 reads SQVTM; CDR2 reads ANQGSEA. The CDR3 is made up of 12 amino acids. The CDR3 is CSVVDINTEAFF. The CDR3 DNA follows: TGCAGCGTTGTGGACATAAACACTGAAGCTTTCTTT.

This chain uses TRBV5-8 with TRBJ1-2, with D possibly matching TRBD1 (6 bases). V was trimmed by 5 bases and J by 6 bases, leaving 14 bases between them. This CDR3 spans 13 amino acids. CDR1 is SGHTS and CDR2 is YDEGEE in the germline V gene. CDR3 region: CASRSNRADGYTF. DNA of the CDR3: TGTGCCAGCAGGTCCAACAGGGCGGATGGCTACACCTTC.

The chain has TRBV6-1 and TRBJ2-2; D might be TRBD2 (5 bases). Germline V lookup: CDR1 MNHNS, CDR2 SASEGT. V was clipped by 7 bases and J by 2 bases, with 8 bases between them. The CDR3 has 13 amino acids. The CDR3 nucleotides read TGTGCCAGCAAACGGGGTAACACCGGGGAGCTGTTTTTT. It yields the protein CASKRGNTGELFF.

V gene TRBV14 combines with J gene TRBJ2-3; the D gene is possibly TRBD2 (6 bases). V gave up 4 bases and J gave up 9 bases, with 11 bases separating them. The CDR3 covers 12 residues. Germline values: CDR1 SGHDN, CDR2 FVKESK. CDR3 protein: CASSLVGGTQYF. The CDR3 DNA sequence: TGTGCCAGCAGCCTAGTCGGGGGAACGCAGTATTTT.

The V call is TRBV30, the J call TRBJ1-6; D unclear. The CDR3 spans 12 residues. V was shortened by 2 bases and J by 7 bases, with 6 bases between the two germline ends. The V gene's germline CDR1 is GTSNPN and CDR2 SVGIG (reference sequence). This CDR3 is CAWSPQNSPLHF. CDR3 sequence (DNA): TGTGCCTGGAGTCCACAGAATTCACCCCTCCACTTT.

Worth noting for this clone: A junction boundary mismatches the germline segment, possibly from a read error. This chain uses TRBV6-5 with TRBJ2-2; 7 bases map to TRBD1. The V gene's germline CDR1 is MNHEY and CDR2 SVGAGI. The CDR3 is 15 residues long. This chain's CDR3 is CASRSQGSDTGEPFF. DNA for the CDR3: TGTGCCAGCAGATCACAGGGGTCGGACACCGGGGAGCCGTTTTTT.

This chain links TRBV7-3 with TRBJ1-1, with TRBD1 identical over 11 bases. Germline trimming cut 5 bases from V and 7 bases from J; bases unmatched to any gene: 3. There are 13 residues in the CDR3. Germline V gene sequence: CDR1 SGHTA, CDR2 FQGTGA. The CDR3: CASSPGQGGEAFF. In DNA, the CDR3 is TGTGCCAGCAGCCCGGGACAGGGGGGTGAAGCTTTCTTT.

The chain has TRBV13 and TRBJ1-1; 9 bases match TRBD1. V lost 11 bases to trimming and J lost 5 bases; unmatched junction nucleotides: 6. The CDR3 covers 12 residues. Germline V gene lookup returns CDR1 PRHDT and CDR2 FYEKMQ (reference sequence). Here the CDR3 reads CACNRGLTEAFF. CDR3 DNA sequence: TGTGCCTGTAACAGGGGGCTAACTGAAGCTTTCTTT. The whole variable domain, remainder taken from reference TRBV13 and TRBJ1-1, is AAGVIQSPRHLIKEKRETATLKCYPIPRHDTVYWYQQGPGQDPQFLISFYEKMQSDKGSIPDRFSAQQFSDYHSELNMSSLELGDSALYFCACNRGLTEAFFGQGTRLTVV.

V is TRBV5-1 and J is TRBJ1-1; D ambiguous. CDR3 length equals 15 residues. Between the trimmed V and J ends, which lost 0 bases and 1 base, there was a span of 10 bases. Germline V gene lookup returns CDR1 SGHRS and CDR2 YFSETQ. CDR3 nucleotides: TGCGCCAGCAGCTTGGGGCCGGGTCAGAACACTGAAGCTTTCTTT. The encoded protein is CASSLGPGQNTEAFF.

The V gene is TRBV7-8, the J gene TRBJ2-1, with D hard to call. CDR3 size: 12 residues. V was shortened by 2 bases and J by 8 bases, with 7 bases between the two germline ends. The V gene's germline CDR1 is SGHVS and CDR2 FQNEAQ. This CDR3 is CASSLNRDEQFF. In nucleotides, the CDR3 is TGTGCCAGCAGCTTAAATCGCGATGAGCAGTTCTTC.

V and J are TRBV10-1 and TRBJ2-3; TRBD2 agrees at 9 bases. The J segment lost 5 bases and the V segment lost 4 bases, leaving 4 bases of the junction unmatched. This CDR3 has 14 residues. Germline V gives CDR1 WNHNN, CDR2 SYGVQD (reference sequence). CDR3 sequence: CASSGGGAGDTQYF. The CDR3 DNA is TGCGCCAGCAGTGGCGGGGGGGCCGGAGATACGCAGTATTTT.

CDR3 region: CASSPGGSYEQYF. DNA of the CDR3: TGTGCCAGCAGCCCGGGGGGTTCCTACGAGCAGTACTTC. The gene calls are TRBV7-3 and TRBJ2-7; TRBD2 aligns across 7 bases. The CDR3 is 13 residues long. Unmatched junction bases numbered 2, after V lost 5 bases and J lost 1 base. Germline V gives CDR1 SGHTA, CDR2 FQGTGA.

This clone was seen a few times. CDR3 bases: TGTGCCAGCTCGGGGACACCCATCGAAAACTATGGCTACACCTTC. This translates into CASSGTPIENYGYTF. The chain employs TRBV28 and TRBJ1-2, with TRBD1 as a possible D gene (6 bases). Germline loops: CDR1 MDHEN, CDR2 SYDVKM. Trimming left V 8 bases short and J 2 bases short, with 18 bases between. The CDR3 has 15 amino acids.

Note on this clone: The CDR3 does not close with the conserved phenylalanine or tryptophan, likely indicating a read error. J is TRBJ1-2 and V is TRBV30; maybe TRBD1 (6 bases). The germline V gene has CDR1 GTSNPN and CDR2 SVGIG (reference sequence). The CDR3 extends over 11 amino acids. V was shortened by 2 bases and J by 6 bases, with 7 bases between the two germline ends. The CDR3 coding sequence is TGTGCCTGGAGTAGGGGGAATGGCTACACCCTC. Amino acid sequence: CAWSRGNGYTL.

This clone has only one observation. The chain links TRBV4-3 to TRBJ2-1; 11 nucleotides align to TRBD2. The CDR3 sequence is 16 residues long. CDR1 and CDR2 (germline): LGHNA, YSLEER. Trimming at V came to 0 bases and at J to 9 bases, leaving 7 bases not matched to a gene. The CDR3 spells CASSQDLTSGGTEQFF. The CDR3 bases are TGCGCCAGCAGCCAAGATCTTACTAGCGGGGGTACTGAGCAGTTCTTC.

This chain connects TRBV6-5 to TRBJ1-2; no clear D gene. This CDR3 comprises 13 residues. CDR1 is MNHEY, CDR2 SVGAGI, per germline. The V end lost 5 bases, the J end lost 5 bases, and 12 bases lay between the germline ends. The CDR3 DNA sequence: TGTGCCAGCAGTCGCCCTCACATTTATGGCTACACCTTC. This codes for CASSRPHIYGYTF.